The 6 T cell receptor beta chains listed next were all sequenced from one sample in a study of CD8+CD57+ T cells in acquired aplastic anemia (dated by TCRdb to 2016 to 2019). Sequencing used an Illumina HiSeq 2000. Genomic DNA served as template for TCR beta VDJ combination and CDR3 sequence profiling. The public sequencing data were trimmed at Q25 with fastp and processed into clonotypes with MiXCR by TCRdb, which kept only in-frame beta chains. Each entry is one CDR3 protein sequence, shown with its most common DNA and genes. The sample table holds about 220,000 distinct CDR3 sequences, of which 34% were seen once. The ten largest clones take up roughly 1.1% of the sample. Sequenced input: sorted CD4+, CD8+, or CD8+CD57+ T cells (not recorded which) from PBMCs. The receptors here all came from a human donor in good health, serving as a control.

The rearrangement links TRBV7-9 to TRBJ2-2; D not certain. This CDR3 has 13 residues. From germline, CDR1 is SEHNR and CDR2 FQNEAQ (reference sequence). Trimming removed 1 base at V and 8 bases at J, with 8 bases between. CDR3 coding DNA: TGTGCCAGCAGCTTAGATCTTGGGGGGGAGCTGTTTTTT. This encodes CASSLDLGGELFF.

This clonotype was detected a few times. Since a much larger clone is just one base distant, this may be a read error. The rearrangement joins TRBV7-8 to TRBJ2-5; 13 nucleotides line up with TRBD2. Germline V CDR1 and CDR2: SGHVS, FQNEAQ. The CDR3 runs 16 residues. This chain's CDR3 is CSVEPRLAGGPNEQYF. CDR3 in DNA: TGCAGCGTTGAACCCCGACTAGCGGGGGGACCCAATGAGCAGTACTTC.

The chain joins TRBV10-2 to TRBJ2-5; D unclear. The V end lost 6 bases, the J end lost 0 bases, and 11 bases lay between the germline ends. Germline CDR1 and CDR2: WSHSY and SAAADI. The CDR3 consists of 14 residues. CDR3 region: CASSPPGYQETQYF. The CDR3 coding sequence is TGCGCCAGCAGCCCCCCCGGGTACCAAGAGACCCAGTACTTC.

The chain joins TRBV24-1 to TRBJ2-7; TRBD1 agrees at 9 bases. V dropped 2 bases and J dropped 6; count of bases not matched to a gene: 4. Germline V lookup: CDR1 KGHDR, CDR2 SFDVKD. The CDR3 spans 14 residues. CDR3: CATSDYRGHGEQYF. The CDR3 coding sequence is TGTGCCACCAGTGATTACAGGGGGCATGGCGAGCAGTACTTC.

This sequence joins TRBV20-1 and TRBJ2-7, with D possibly TRBD1 on 6 matching bases. The V end lost 6 bases, the J end lost 3 bases, and 15 bases lay between the germline ends. In germline, CDR1 is DFQATT, CDR2 SNEGSKA (reference sequence). The CDR3 totals 13 residues. The DNA for the CDR3 is TGCAGTGCGGACGACAGGACGAACTACGAGCAGTACTTC. Its translation is CSADDRTNYEQYF.

Only a few counts were recorded for this clonotype. The J gene is TRBJ2-7, the V gene TRBV15, with 7 nucleotides matching TRBD1. Germline CDR1 is LNHNV and CDR2 is YYDKDF (reference sequence). V was clipped by 3 bases and J by 1 base; unmatched bases: 6. The CDR3 has 15 amino acids. CDR3 nucleotide sequence: TGTGCCACCAGCAGCACAGGGGCAAGGTCCTACGAGCAGTACTTC. Translated, it gives CATSSTGARSYEQYF.